The clone carrying this T cell receptor beta chain turned up a few times. This CDR3 has 14 amino acids. The J segment lost 2 bases and the V segment lost 5 bases, leaving 3 bases of the junction unmatched. Germline-derived CDR1 and CDR2 are SGHVS and FNYEAQ. TCR beta VDJ and CDR3 profiling used genomic DNA as template. Each CDR3 protein gets one entry after TCRdb re-called the reads with MiXCR. The table shows fewer than 150,000 distinct CDR3 sequences, with around 46% occurring only once. The sample is drawn from a study of CD8+CD57+ T cells in acquired aplastic anemia. Sequencing input: sorted CD4+, CD8+, or CD8+CD57+ T cells (not recorded which) from PBMCs. This TCR was recovered from a human donor in good health, serving as a control. V gene TRBV7-6 combines with J gene TRBJ2-7, with 10 bases identical to TRBD2. CDR3 residues: CASSRSGGAYEQYF. CDR3 coding DNA: TGTGCCAGCAGCCGGAGCGGGGGGGCCTACGAGCAGTACTTC.